This T cell receptor (beta chain) appears in the sequencing data of a study of blood T cells in healthy people across ages. Study results and caveats: Naive CD4+ cell counts and diversity both ran higher in long-lived than in aged donors. It was not possible, with unsorted PBMCs, to conclusively compare naive and antigen-experienced cells.

PCR was performed a second time for about 6 to 11 cycles using a sample-barcoded 5' primer and a J-beta primer mix. TCRdb re-called the 5' RACE reads with MiXCR, one entry per CDR3 protein. The repertoire holds about 1 million distinct CDR3 sequences, with around 43% as singletons. A note on this clonotype: The antigen is not known.

Per the germline V gene, CDR1 is KGHDR and CDR2 is SFDVKD. The CDR3 contains 16 residues. The V and J ends lost 4 bases and 7 bases respectively, with 19 bases between them. The V gene is TRBV24-1, the J gene TRBJ2-1; either TRBD1 or TRBD2 may fit D (6 bases each). Input material: blood. The sequence derives from a woman aged 55-75 years in good health. CDR3 DNA: TGTGCCACCAGTGACCTGGGGGCCTTAGGGGGGAATGAGCAGTTCTTC. Its translation: CATSDLGALGGNEQFF.